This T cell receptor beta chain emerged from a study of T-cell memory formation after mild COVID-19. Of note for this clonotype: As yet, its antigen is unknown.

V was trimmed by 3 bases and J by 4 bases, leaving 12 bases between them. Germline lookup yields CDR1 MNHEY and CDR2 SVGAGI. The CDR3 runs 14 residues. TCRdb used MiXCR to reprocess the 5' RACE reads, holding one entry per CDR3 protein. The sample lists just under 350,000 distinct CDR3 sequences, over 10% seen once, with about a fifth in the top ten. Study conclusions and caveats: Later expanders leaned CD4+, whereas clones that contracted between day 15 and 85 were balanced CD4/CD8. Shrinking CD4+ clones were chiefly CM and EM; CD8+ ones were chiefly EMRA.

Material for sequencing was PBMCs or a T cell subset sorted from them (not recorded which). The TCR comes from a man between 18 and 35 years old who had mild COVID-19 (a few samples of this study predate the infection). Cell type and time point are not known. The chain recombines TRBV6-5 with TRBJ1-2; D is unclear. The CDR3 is CASSYRGIGYGYTF. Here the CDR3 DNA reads TGTGCCAGCAGTTATCGGGGTATTGGCTATGGCTACACCTTC.